A single sample gave rise to the 20 T cell receptor beta chains below, sequenced in a study of post-analysis software for immune sequencing data. Study-wide results and caveats: There were five TRBV segments more frequent in patients than controls, and TRBV5-6, TRBV5-1 and TRBV20-1 were among them.

Antigen specificity for these receptors is unknown. TCR beta libraries were prepared from cDNA with unique molecular identifiers. TCRdb called the PCR reads again in MiXCR, with one record for every CDR3 protein. The sample shows around 770,000 distinct CDR3 sequences, more than 45% of them seen only once. Sample: blood. The source of these receptors is a girl between 5 and 17 years old with multiple sclerosis.

This clonotype was observed a single time. The rearrangement uses TRBV12-3 or TRBV12-4 and TRBJ1-3; tentatively, D is TRBD1 (6 bases). The CDR3 spans 16 residues. Trimming cost V 2 bases and J 0 bases, with 11 bases left between them. DNA for the CDR3: TGTGCCAGCAGTTTAAGAGGAGGGGGCTCTGGAAACACCATATATTTT. It specifies CASSLRGGGSGNTIYF.

The V and J genes are TRBV29-1 and TRBJ2-3; D unclear. This CDR3 spans 15 amino acids. Trimming took off 6 bases at V and 2 bases at J, with 18 bases between the two ends. Germline V gene sequence: CDR1 SQVTM, CDR2 ANQGSEA. CDR3 protein: CSVLVFYSLTDTQYF. As DNA, the CDR3 is TGCAGCGTCCTCGTGTTCTACTCCCTCACAGATACGCAGTATTTT.

This clonotype has more than one count but fewer than ten. The rearrangement joins TRBV18 to TRBJ2-7; no reliable D call. CDR1 and CDR2 from the germline V gene are KGHSH and LQKENI. Trimming took off 0 bases at V and 5 bases at J, with 14 bases between the two ends. This CDR3 is 15 amino acids long. The CDR3 coding sequence is TGTGCCAGCTCACCACCGAATCGGCAGAGAGACGAGCAGTACTTC. It yields the protein CASSPPNRQRDEQYF. Combining the CDR3 with reference TRBV18 and TRBJ2-7 gives the whole variable domain NAGVMQNPRHLVRRRGQEARLRCSPMKGHSHVYWYRQLPEEGLKFMVYLQKENIIDESGMPKERFSAEFPKEGPSILRIQQVVRGDSAAYFCASSPPNRQRDEQYFGPGTRLTVT.

The gene calls are TRBV4-2 and TRBJ2-1; 7 nucleotides line up with TRBD2. Germline values: CDR1 LGHNA, CDR2 YNFKEQ. V trimming: 4 bases; J trimming: 8 bases; junction bases outside the gene matches: 5. The CDR3 consists of 13 residues. CDR3 coding DNA: TGTGCCAGCAGCCGGGGCGGGGGTGATGAGCAGTTCTTC. It specifies CASSRGGGDEQFF.

CDR3 bases: TGCGCCAGCAGCTCCGGACTAGCGGGAGGTCTCCACAATGAGCAGTTCTTC. It specifies CASSSGLAGGLHNEQFF. The genes are TRBV5-1 and TRBJ2-1, with 14 bases aligning to TRBD2. Trimming took 3 bases from V and 5 from J; bases not matched to a gene: 7. The CDR3 runs to 17 residues. Germline V gene sequence: CDR1 SGHRS, CDR2 YFSETQ.

J is TRBJ2-1 and V is TRBV9, with a possible D match to TRBD2 (6 bases). Gene TRBJ2-7 matches the end of the DNA better, so the J call may be wrong. Germline-derived CDR1 and CDR2 are SGDLS and YYNGEE. CDR3 size: 14 residues. As DNA, the CDR3 is TGTGCCAGCAGCAAAGGGAGGAATCACAATGAGCAGTACTTC. This translates into CASSKGRNHNEQYF.

Regarding this clonotype: Relative to the germline gene, one junction end is altered; a read error may explain this. The chain employs TRBV6-5 and TRBJ2-3; D might be TRBD1 or TRBD2, each matching 5 bases. The germline gives CDR1 MNHEY, CDR2 SVGAGI. The CDR3 runs to 14 residues. The CDR3 sequence is CANSRDGYTDTQYF. The CDR3 DNA is TGTGCCAACAGTAGGGACGGATACACAGATACGCAGTATTTT.

Of note for this clonotype: An end of the junction differs from the germline gene, which may be a read error. V gene TRBV20-1 combines with J gene TRBJ2-1; 7 bases agree with TRBD2. Per germline, CDR1 DFQATT and CDR2 SNEGSKA (reference sequence). There are 17 residues in the CDR3. CDR3: CSARDALGGSSYSEQFF. In DNA, the CDR3 is TGCAGTGCTAGAGATGCCTTGGGCGGGAGCTCCTACAGTGAGCAGTTCTTC.

The gene calls are TRBV3-1 and TRBJ1-1; D is undetermined. The V end was cut by 1 base, the J end by 1 base, with 4 bases between. The CDR3 has 13 amino acids. Germline V gives CDR1 LGHDT, CDR2 YNNKEL (reference sequence). The chain's CDR3 is CASSQVGNTEAFF. The CDR3 region has the DNA TGTGCCAGCAGCCAAGTCGGGAACACTGAAGCTTTCTTT.

The chain employs TRBV12-5 and TRBJ2-6, with D uncertain. The CDR3 runs 14 residues. V was shortened by 6 bases and J by 4 bases, with 10 bases between the two germline ends. The germline V gene has CDR1 LGHNT and CDR2 FRNRAP. CDR3 nucleotides: TGTGCTAGTGGCCTGGGTTCCGGGGCCAACGTCCTGACTTTC. Translation gives CASGLGSGANVLTF.

V gene TRBV6-5 combines with J gene TRBJ2-7, with a weak D call TRBD2 (5 bases). Germline loops: CDR1 MNHEY, CDR2 SVGAGI. Trimming pared 5 bases from V and 3 bases from J, leaving 14 bases between. CDR3 length: 14 amino acids. CDR3: CASSDPASGYEQYF. The CDR3 coding sequence is TGTGCCAGCAGTGACCCTGCGAGCGGCTACGAGCAGTACTTC.

This clonotype was counted between two and nine times. This chain uses TRBV7-2 with TRBJ2-4; no firm D call. This CDR3 is 17 amino acids long. V gave up 1 base and J gave up 3 bases, with 16 bases separating them. Germline V gene sequence: CDR1 SGHTA, CDR2 FQGNSA. CDR3 coding DNA: TGTGCCAGCAGCTTAGAGTGGGCAGCGATAGACAAAAACATTCAGTACTTC. Its protein product is CASSLEWAAIDKNIQYF.

V usage is TRBV27 and J usage is TRBJ2-2, with no clear D. The germline CDR1 and CDR2 sequences are MNHEY and SMNVEV (reference sequence). The CDR3 consists of 17 residues. V shed 0 bases and J shed 5 bases, with 16 bases lying between them. In DNA, the CDR3 is TGTGCCAGCAGTTTATCCGGGCGGAGTCTGGGGACCGGGGAGCTGTTTTTT. As protein: CASSLSGRSLGTGELFF.

The V and J genes are TRBV5-1 and TRBJ2-1; tentatively, D is TRBD2 (6 bases). CDR3 length equals 15 residues. Between the trimmed V and J ends, which lost 4 bases and 1 base, there was a span of 12 bases. Germline V gives CDR1 SGHRS, CDR2 YFSETQ. This CDR3 reads CASSLTSQSYNEQFF. The DNA for the CDR3 is TGCGCCAGCAGCCTGACTAGTCAGTCCTACAATGAGCAGTTCTTC.

The rearrangement uses TRBV10-2 and TRBJ2-2; D remains ambiguous. Trimming took 6 bases from V and 0 from J, leaving 11 bases between them. Germline-derived CDR1 and CDR2 are WSHSY and SAAADI. The CDR3 has 15 residues. This CDR3 reads CASRIPVTNTGELFF. Written as DNA, the CDR3 is TGCGCCAGCAGGATTCCCGTCACGAACACCGGGGAGCTGTTTTTT.

This clonotype appeared a few times. The chain couples TRBV6-6 to TRBJ2-3; 7 bases align to TRBD2. Germline values: CDR1 MNHNY, CDR2 SVGAGI (reference sequence). This CDR3 is 14 amino acids long. Trimming at V came to 5 bases and at J to 6 bases, leaving 8 bases not matched to a gene. The CDR3 DNA follows: TGTGCCAGCAGTAGGGACTACTTGCCGGATACGCAGTATTTT. This encodes CASSRDYLPDTQYF.

This clonotype was counted many times. This chain joins TRBV6-5 and TRBJ2-1, with D possibly matching TRBD2 (6 bases). The CDR3 extends over 15 amino acids. Germline loops: CDR1 MNHEY, CDR2 SVGAGI. Trimming stripped 4 bases from V and 3 bases from J, with 13 bases between. In nucleotides, the CDR3 is TGTGCCAGCAGTTCCTCCGGGACTCTCTACAATGAGCAGTTCTTC. Its protein product is CASSSSGTLYNEQFF.

This rearrangement joins TRBV5-1 to TRBJ2-5, with TRBD2 matching over 9 bases. The CDR3 covers 15 residues. Germline CDR1 SGHRS, CDR2 YFSETQ. The J segment lost 3 bases and the V segment lost 1 base, leaving 4 bases of the junction unmatched. The CDR3 nucleotides are TGCGCCAGCAGCTTGCACCCTAGCGGGGAAGAGACCCAGTACTTC. This codes for CASSLHPSGEETQYF.

On this clonotype itself: The junction and the germline gene differ at one end; a read error may be behind it. This sequence joins TRBV6-2 or TRBV6-3 and TRBJ2-1; D is unclear. This CDR3 region has 14 residues. Germline lookup yields CDR1 MNHEY and CDR2 SVGEGT. The CDR3 region is CACSRSRLDHEQFF. The CDR3 bases are TGTGCCTGCAGTCGATCCAGGTTGGACCATGAGCAGTTCTTC.

A few counts support this clonotype. The chain is built from TRBV30 and TRBJ2-6, with 9 bases that match TRBD1. Losses at the gene ends were 7 bases for V and 2 bases for J; bases not matched to a gene: 9. The V gene's germline CDR1 is GTSNPN and CDR2 SVGIG (reference sequence). This CDR3 region has 16 residues. The CDR3 is CASEGQGWAGANVLTF. The DNA for the CDR3 is TGTGCCTCCGAGGGACAGGGTTGGGCTGGGGCCAACGTCCTGACTTTC.